The 12 T cell receptor beta chains below were found in one sample sequenced in a study of cytomegalovirus exposure and HLA in healthy donors. PCR primers comprised 60 Vbeta and 13 Jbeta primers. Here immunoSEQ multiplex PCR was the method, and the copy in TCRdb shows in-frame clones only, minus some. Its clone listing holds around 100,000 clones. Material: PBMCs. The origin of the receptors is a man aged 35 to 55 in good health and CMV-seronegative.

The rearrangement links TRBV27 to TRBJ2-7, with D tentatively TRBD2 (6 bases). Trimming cost V 3 bases and J 0 bases, with 15 bases left between them. The CDR3 is 16 amino acids. CDR1 is MNHEY, CDR2 SMNVEV, per germline (reference sequence). CDR3 DNA: TGTGCCAGCAGTTTCGGAGCGGGCGTACACTCCTACGAGCAGTACTTC. Its translation is CASSFGAGVHSYEQYF.

This chain connects TRBV19 to TRBJ1-5, with D unclear. Per germline, CDR1 LNHDA and CDR2 SQIVND (reference sequence). The V and J ends lost 3 bases and 0 bases respectively, with 9 bases between them. CDR3 length equals 15 residues. The DNA for the CDR3 is TGTGCCAGTAGTATTTCGGGGAATAGCAATCAGCCCCAGCATTTT. Translated: CASSISGNSNQPQHF.

This chain joins TRBV7-9 and TRBJ2-5; 14 nucleotides match TRBD2. From germline, CDR1 is SEHNR and CDR2 FQNEAQ (reference sequence). After removal of 2 bases from V and 5 bases from J, the junction contained 4 bases not matched to a gene. This CDR3 has 16 residues. As DNA, the CDR3 is TGTGCCAGCAGCTTAACGGGACTAGCGGGGGTGGAGACCCAGTACTTC. It codes for CASSLTGLAGVETQYF.

The chain is built from TRBV5-4 and TRBJ1-6; 12 bases are shared with TRBD1. This CDR3 has 16 amino acids. Germline V lookup: CDR1 SGHNT, CDR2 YYREEE (reference sequence). Germline trimming cut 4 bases from V and 6 bases from J; bases unmatched to any gene: 5. CDR3 loop: CASSPGTGGINSPLHF. CDR3 sequence (DNA): TGTGCCAGCAGCCCCGGGACAGGGGGCATTAATTCACCCCTCCACTTT.

This sequence joins TRBV7-2 and TRBJ2-5; tentative D call: TRBD1 (6 bases). The ends were cut back, 7 bases at V and 0 bases at J, with 18 bases in the middle. Germline CDR1 and CDR2: SGHTA and FQGNSA. This CDR3 has 16 residues. DNA for the CDR3: TGTGCCAGCACCCTCCTTGGGGGCAGGGACCAAGAGACCCAGTACTTC. It yields the protein CASTLLGGRDQETQYF.

The chain is built from TRBV7-2 and TRBJ2-3; weak D call: TRBD2 (5 bases). Germline V gives CDR1 SGHTA, CDR2 FQGNSA. The CDR3 has 11 residues. Trimming cost V 5 bases and J 7 bases, with 7 bases left between them. The CDR3 region has the DNA TGTGCCAGCAGCCGGGGAAATACGCAGTATTTT. This translates into CASSRGNTQYF.

The rearrangement links TRBV6-5 to TRBJ2-7; 7 nucleotides line up with TRBD1. This CDR3 has 15 amino acids. The V gene end was trimmed by 0 bases and the J gene end by 2 bases; junction bases not matched to a gene: 4. Germline loops: CDR1 MNHEY, CDR2 SVGAGI. This CDR3 reads CASSYSTGSPYEQYF. As DNA, the CDR3 is TGTGCCAGCAGTTACTCGACAGGGAGCCCCTACGAGCAGTACTTC.

V is TRBV6-1 and J is TRBJ2-6; maybe TRBD1 (5 bases). The CDR3 runs to 16 residues. Between the trimmed V and J ends, which lost 4 bases and 2 bases, there was a span of 12 bases. Per the germline V gene, CDR1 is MNHNS and CDR2 is SASEGT. Here the CDR3 reads CASSAQGVPGANVLTF. As DNA, the CDR3 is TGTGCCAGCAGTGCACAAGGGGTCCCTGGGGCCAACGTCCTGACTTTC.

V usage is TRBV4-3 and J usage is TRBJ2-1; D is ambiguous. The CDR3 contains 15 residues. Germline lookup yields CDR1 LGHNA and CDR2 YSLEER. The V and J ends lost 0 bases and 4 bases respectively, with 10 bases between them. CDR3 sequence reads: CASSQDLSSYNEQFF. The CDR3 DNA reads TGCGCCAGCAGCCAAGATCTAAGCTCGTACAATGAGCAGTTCTTC.

The chain links TRBV4-1 to TRBJ2-3, with D perhaps matching TRBD2 (5 bases). CDR3 size: 15 residues. Trimming took off 6 bases at V and 1 base at J, with 14 bases between the two ends. CDR1 and CDR2 from the germline V gene are MGHRA and YSYEKL. The CDR3 DNA reads TGCGCCAGCAGTAGTGAGGGCCTACGCACAGATACGCAGTATTTT. It specifies CASSSEGLRTDTQYF.

The CDR3 coding sequence is TGTGCCTGGAGTGCGAAACAGGGGGCACACACTGAAGCTTTCTTT. This encodes CAWSAKQGAHTEAFF. The chain links TRBV30 to TRBJ1-1; 9 bases map to TRBD1. CDR1 is GTSNPN, CDR2 SVGIG, per germline (reference sequence). This CDR3 region has 15 residues. The V gene end was trimmed by 1 base and the J gene end by 3 bases; junction bases not matched to a gene: 6.

This chain uses TRBV7-7 with TRBJ2-2, with D possibly matching TRBD2 (7 bases). V dropped 7 bases and J dropped 2 bases, with 17 bases sitting between them. CDR1 is SSHAT and CDR2 is FNYEAQ in the germline V gene (reference sequence). The CDR3 has 16 amino acids. The CDR3 protein is CASTLIGGPNTGELFF. DNA of the CDR3: TGTGCCAGCACACTCATCGGGGGGCCAAACACCGGGGAGCTGTTTTTT.